This T cell receptor (beta chain) was sequenced for a study of CD8+CD57+ T cells in acquired aplastic anemia. Study overall: Isolated CD4+ and CD8+ cells, once sorted, yielded DNA averaging about 3.1 ug. Points from the study as a whole: Patients shared approximately 30 CD8+ CDR3 sequences with controls.

Genomic DNA was employed as the template in profiling TCR beta VDJ and CDR3. TCRdb redid the calling of the reads with MiXCR, one entry per CDR3 protein. The sample shows around 170,000 distinct CDR3 sequences, roughly half of them seen only once. On this clonotype itself: What it binds is unknown.

Patients chosen for sequencing had shown CD8+CD57+ cell expansion by flow cytometry. When blood sampling took place, the patients had received no therapy. Sequenced input: sorted CD4+, CD8+, or CD8+CD57+ T cells (not recorded which) from PBMCs. The receptor's source is a human donor with aplastic anemia.

The CDR3, as DNA: TGCAGTGCTAGAGATGGGCGACTGGGAACTAACTATGGCTACACCTTC. It specifies CSARDGRLGTNYGYTF. The rearrangement links TRBV20-1 to TRBJ1-2; D is unclear. The CDR3 covers 16 residues. CDR1 and CDR2 from the germline V gene are DFQATT and SNEGSKA (reference sequence). V lost 0 bases to trimming and J lost 0 bases, with 14 bases between them.